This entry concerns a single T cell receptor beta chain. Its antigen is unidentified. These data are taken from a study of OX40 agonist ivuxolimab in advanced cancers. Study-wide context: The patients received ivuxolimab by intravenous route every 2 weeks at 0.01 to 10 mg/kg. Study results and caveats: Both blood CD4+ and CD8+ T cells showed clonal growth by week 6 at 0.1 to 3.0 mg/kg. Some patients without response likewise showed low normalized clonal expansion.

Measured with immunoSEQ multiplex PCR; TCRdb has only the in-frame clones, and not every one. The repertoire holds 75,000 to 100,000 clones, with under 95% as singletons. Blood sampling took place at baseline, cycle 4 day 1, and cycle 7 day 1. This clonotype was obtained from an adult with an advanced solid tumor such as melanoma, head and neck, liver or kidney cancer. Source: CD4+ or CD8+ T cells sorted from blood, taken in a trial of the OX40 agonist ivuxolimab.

CDR3: CASSQPPGHDIQHF. The CDR3 coding sequence is TGTGCCAGCAGTCAACCCCCGGGGCACGACATCCAGCATTTT. This chain joins TRBV6-5 and TRBJ1-5; tentative D call: TRBD1 (5 bases). The ends were cut back, 5 bases at V and 12 bases at J, with 20 bases in the middle. Germline CDR1 MNHEY, CDR2 SVGAGI. The CDR3 contains 14 residues.